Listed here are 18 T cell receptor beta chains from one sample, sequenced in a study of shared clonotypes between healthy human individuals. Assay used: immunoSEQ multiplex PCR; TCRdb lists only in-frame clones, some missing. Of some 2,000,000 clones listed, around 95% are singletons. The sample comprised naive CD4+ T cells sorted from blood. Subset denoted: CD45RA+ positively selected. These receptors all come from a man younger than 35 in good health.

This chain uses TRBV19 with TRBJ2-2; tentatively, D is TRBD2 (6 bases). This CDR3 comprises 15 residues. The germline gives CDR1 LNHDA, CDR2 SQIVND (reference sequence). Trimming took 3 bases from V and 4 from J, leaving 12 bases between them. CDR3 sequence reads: CASSMREAPTGELFF. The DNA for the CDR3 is TGTGCCAGTAGTATGAGGGAGGCCCCCACCGGGGAGCTGTTTTTT.

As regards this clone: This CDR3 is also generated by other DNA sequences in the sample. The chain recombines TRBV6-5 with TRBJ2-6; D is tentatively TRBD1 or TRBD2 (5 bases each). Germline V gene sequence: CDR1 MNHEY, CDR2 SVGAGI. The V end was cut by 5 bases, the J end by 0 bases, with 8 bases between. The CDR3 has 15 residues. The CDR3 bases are TGTGCCAGCAGTCGGGGCCTCTCTGGGGCCAACGTCCTGACTTTC. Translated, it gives CASSRGLSGANVLTF.

The DNA for the CDR3 is TGTATCGTCAGGGGGTCCGGGGAGCTGTTTTTT. Translation: CIVRGSGELFF. V and J are TRBV6-1 and TRBJ2-2, with 7 positions matching TRBD1. CDR1 MNHNS and CDR2 SASEGT come from the germline V gene. The CDR3 extends over 11 amino acids.

DNA of the CDR3: TGTGCCAGCAGCTTAGATCGGGGGGCAATTGGGTACGAGCAGTACTTC. Its protein is CASSLDRGAIGYEQYF. J is TRBJ2-7 and V is TRBV11-2, with D possibly TRBD2 on 7 matching bases. Germline V CDR1 and CDR2: SGHAT, FQNNGV. This CDR3 contains 16 residues. Trimming pared 0 bases from V and 4 bases from J, leaving 16 bases between.

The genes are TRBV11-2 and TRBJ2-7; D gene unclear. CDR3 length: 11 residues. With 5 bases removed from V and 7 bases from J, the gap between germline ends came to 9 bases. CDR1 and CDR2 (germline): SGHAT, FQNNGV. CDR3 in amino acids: CASSPFREQYF. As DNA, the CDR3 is TGTGCCAGCAGCCCCTTTCGAGAGCAGTACTTC. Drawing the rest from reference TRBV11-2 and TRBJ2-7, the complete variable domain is EAGVAQSPRYKIIEKRQSVAFWCNPISGHATLYWYQQILGQGPKLLIQFQNNGVVDDSQLPKDRFSAERLKGVDSTLKIQPAKLEDSAVYLCASSPFREQYFGPGTRLTVT.

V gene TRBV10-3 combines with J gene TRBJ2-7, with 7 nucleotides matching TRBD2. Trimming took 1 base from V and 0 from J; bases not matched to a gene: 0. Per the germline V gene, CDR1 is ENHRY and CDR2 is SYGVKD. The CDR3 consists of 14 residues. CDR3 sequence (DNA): TGTGCCATCAGTGAGTGGACTAGCTCCTACGAGCAGTACTTC. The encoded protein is CAISEWTSSYEQYF.

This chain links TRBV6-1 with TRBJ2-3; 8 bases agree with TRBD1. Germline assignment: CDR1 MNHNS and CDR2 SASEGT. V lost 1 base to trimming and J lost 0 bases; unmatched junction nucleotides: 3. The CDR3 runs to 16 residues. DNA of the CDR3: TGTGCCAGCAGTGAAGGACAGGGGTTGAGCACAGATACGCAGTATTTT. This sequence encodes CASSEGQGLSTDTQYF.

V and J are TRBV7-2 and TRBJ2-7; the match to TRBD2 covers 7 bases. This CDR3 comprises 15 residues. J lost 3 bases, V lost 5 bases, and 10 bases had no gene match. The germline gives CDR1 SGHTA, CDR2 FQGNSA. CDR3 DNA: TGTGCCAGCAGCCTCCGGGTGGGGGGGAACTACGAGCAGTACTTC. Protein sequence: CASSLRVGGNYEQYF.

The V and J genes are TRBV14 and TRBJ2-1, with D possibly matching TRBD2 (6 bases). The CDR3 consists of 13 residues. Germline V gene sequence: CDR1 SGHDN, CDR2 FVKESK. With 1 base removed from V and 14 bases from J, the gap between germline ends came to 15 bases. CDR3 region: CASSQAGGTLEFF. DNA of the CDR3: TGTGCCAGCAGCCAAGCCGGCGGGACCTTAGAGTTCTTC.

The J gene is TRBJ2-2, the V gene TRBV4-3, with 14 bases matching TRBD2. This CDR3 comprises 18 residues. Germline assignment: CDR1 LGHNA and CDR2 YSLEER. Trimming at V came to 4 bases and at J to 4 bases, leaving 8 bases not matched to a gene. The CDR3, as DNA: TGCGCCAGCAGCCCCCGGGGACTAGCGGGAGCTGGCACCGGGGAGCTGTTTTTT. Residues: CASSPRGLAGAGTGELFF.

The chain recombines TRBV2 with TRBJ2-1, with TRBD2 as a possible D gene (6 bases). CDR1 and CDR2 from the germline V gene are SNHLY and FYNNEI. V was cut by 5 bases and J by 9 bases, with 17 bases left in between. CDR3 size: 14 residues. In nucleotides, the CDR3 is TGTGCCAGCAGTTGGGGGGTTGGTTTAGCTGAGCAGTTCTTC. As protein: CASSWGVGLAEQFF. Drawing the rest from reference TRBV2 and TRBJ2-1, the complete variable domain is EPEVTQTPSHQVTQMGQEVILRCVPISNHLYFYWYRQILGQKVEFLVSFYNNEISEKSEIFDDQFSVERPDGSNFTLKIRSTKLEDSAMYFCASSWGVGLAEQFFGPGTRLTVL.

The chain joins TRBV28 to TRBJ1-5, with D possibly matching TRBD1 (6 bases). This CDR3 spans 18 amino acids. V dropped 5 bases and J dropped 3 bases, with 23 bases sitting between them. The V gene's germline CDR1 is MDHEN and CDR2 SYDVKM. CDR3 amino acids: CASSQPPDRGRINQPQHF. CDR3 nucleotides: TGTGCCAGCAGTCAACCCCCGGACAGAGGGCGTATCAATCAGCCCCAGCATTTT. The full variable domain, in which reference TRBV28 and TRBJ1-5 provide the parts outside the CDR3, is DVKVTQSSRYLVKRTGEKVFLECVQDMDHENMFWYRQDPGLGLRLIYFSYDVKMKEKGDIPEGYSVSREKKERFSLILESASTNQTSMYLCASSQPPDRGRINQPQHFGDGTRLSIL.

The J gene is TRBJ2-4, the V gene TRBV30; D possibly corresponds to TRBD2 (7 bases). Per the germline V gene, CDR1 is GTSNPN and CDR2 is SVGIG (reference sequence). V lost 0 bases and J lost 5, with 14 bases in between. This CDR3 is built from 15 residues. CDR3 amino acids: CAWSVGGGAENIQYF. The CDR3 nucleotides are TGTGCCTGGAGTGTAGGCGGGGGCGCGGAAAACATTCAGTACTTC.

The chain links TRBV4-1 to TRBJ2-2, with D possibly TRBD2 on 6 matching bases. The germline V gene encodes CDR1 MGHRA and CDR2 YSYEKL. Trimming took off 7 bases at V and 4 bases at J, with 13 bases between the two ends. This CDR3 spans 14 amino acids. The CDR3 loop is CASKEEGGTGELFF. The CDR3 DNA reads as TGCGCCAGCAAGGAAGAGGGAGGCACCGGGGAGCTGTTTTTT.

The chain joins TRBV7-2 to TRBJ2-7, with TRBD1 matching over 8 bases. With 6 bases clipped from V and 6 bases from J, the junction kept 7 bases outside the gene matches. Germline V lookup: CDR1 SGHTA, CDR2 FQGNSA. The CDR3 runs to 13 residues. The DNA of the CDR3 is TGTGCCAGCAGTTGGGGACAGGCGGGCGAGCAGTACTTC. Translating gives CASSWGQAGEQYF.

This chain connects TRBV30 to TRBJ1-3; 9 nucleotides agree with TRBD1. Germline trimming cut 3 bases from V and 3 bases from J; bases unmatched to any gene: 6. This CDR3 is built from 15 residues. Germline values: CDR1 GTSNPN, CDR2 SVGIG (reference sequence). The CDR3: CAWREQGAGGNTIYF. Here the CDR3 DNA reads TGTGCCTGGAGGGAACAGGGGGCAGGTGGAAACACCATATATTTT.

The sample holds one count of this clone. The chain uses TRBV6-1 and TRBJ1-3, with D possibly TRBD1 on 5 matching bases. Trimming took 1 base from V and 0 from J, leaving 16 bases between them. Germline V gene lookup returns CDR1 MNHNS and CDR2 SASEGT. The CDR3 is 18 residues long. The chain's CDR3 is CASSEVSLGGDSGNTIYF. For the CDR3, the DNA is TGTGCCAGCAGTGAAGTGTCCCTCGGGGGGGACTCTGGAAACACCATATATTTT.

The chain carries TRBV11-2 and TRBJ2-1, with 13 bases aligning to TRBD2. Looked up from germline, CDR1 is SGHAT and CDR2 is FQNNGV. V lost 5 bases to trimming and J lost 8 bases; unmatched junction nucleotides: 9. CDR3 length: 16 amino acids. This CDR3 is CASSLGLAGVGDEQFF. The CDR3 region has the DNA TGTGCCAGCAGCCTCGGACTAGCGGGAGTGGGGGATGAGCAGTTCTTC.